The 18 T cell receptor beta chains reported below all come from one sample, sequenced in a study of blood T cell repertoires in COVID-19 (dated by TCRdb to the early 2020s). Receptors were amplified or captured by the immunoSEQ multiplex PCR assay. TCRdb took over this immuneACCESS table, retaining in-frame rearrangements with V and J assigned. Such tables are incomplete; in checked studies, under half of the missing clones stem from an unresolved V gene, and the remainder is unexplained. Here the sample has more than 65,000 clones; roughly 80% occur a single time. Clones ranked in the top ten supply roughly a tenth of the sample. Sequenced input: peripheral blood. These receptors were taken from a woman in her forties or fifties with acute or convalescent COVID-19.

This clone showed up just a few times. The genes are TRBV29-1 and TRBJ1-1; 9 bases are shared with TRBD1. Germline V gene lookup returns CDR1 SQVTM and CDR2 ANQGSEA. V lost 4 bases, J lost 3 bases, and 9 bases stayed unmatched. The CDR3 contains 15 residues. CDR3 sequence: CSVVFLGQGDTEAFF. Written as DNA, the CDR3 is TGCAGCGTTGTTTTTTTGGGACAGGGTGACACTGAAGCTTTCTTT. The variable domain in full, with the rest retrieved from reference TRBV29-1 and TRBJ1-1, is SAVISQKPSRDICQRGTSLTIQCQVDSQVTMMFWYRQQPGQSLTLIATANQGSEATYESGFVIDKFPISRPNLTFSTLTVSNMSPEDSSIYLCSVVFLGQGDTEAFFGQGTRLTVV.

This clone was detected a few times. This chain connects TRBV10-3 to TRBJ1-3; 7 nucleotides match TRBD1. This CDR3 is 19 amino acids long. Germline V gene data show CDR1 as ENHRY and CDR2 as SYGVKD. The V gene end was trimmed by 3 bases and the J gene end by 0 bases; junction bases not matched to a gene: 14. CDR3 DNA: TGTGCCATCAGTGAAACCGCCGCGGGACAGATGATCTCTGGAAACACCATATATTTT. The encoded protein is CAISETAAGQMISGNTIYF.

For this clone: Germline is not matched at one junction end, which may reflect a read error. V is TRBV11-2 and J is TRBJ2-7; 7 bases are shared with TRBD2. CDR3 length: 15 amino acids. Per germline, CDR1 SGHAT and CDR2 FQNNGV. For the CDR3, the DNA is TGTGCCAGCAGCTTAGGAATTGGACGTGGCCTTGGGGGGGACTTC. This encodes CASSLGIGRGLGGDF.

This clone has just a few counts. This chain joins TRBV7-6 and TRBJ2-7; 7 positions agree with TRBD2. Germline CDR1 is SGHVS and CDR2 is FNYEAQ. CDR3 length: 15 residues. Germline trimming cut 5 bases from V and 2 bases from J; bases unmatched to any gene: 9. The CDR3, as DNA: TGTGCCAGCAGCCCCCGGGCTAGCGGCCCCTACGAGCAGTACTTC. It yields the protein CASSPRASGPYEQYF.

In this sample, this clone turned up a few times. The chain is built from TRBV6-5 and TRBJ1-2, with D tentatively TRBD1 (5 bases). Germline CDR1 and CDR2: MNHEY and SVGAGI. V was trimmed by 0 bases and J by 4 bases, leaving 12 bases between them. The CDR3 is made up of 15 amino acids. CDR3 amino acids: CASSYSQGSVYGYTF. In nucleotides, the CDR3 is TGTGCCAGCAGTTACTCGCAGGGAAGTGTCTATGGCTACACCTTC.

J is TRBJ2-5 and V is TRBV11-1, with 7 nucleotides matching TRBD2. CDR3 size: 13 residues. The V gene end was trimmed by 4 bases and the J gene end by 4 bases; junction bases not matched to a gene: 3. The germline V gene has CDR1 SGHAT and CDR2 FQDESV (reference sequence). The CDR3 region is CASSWTSSETQYF. The CDR3 DNA reads as TGTGCCAGCAGCTGGACTAGTTCAGAGACCCAGTACTTC.

The chain links TRBV5-4 to TRBJ2-1; 7 nucleotides agree with TRBD2. The V and J ends lost 6 bases and 7 bases, in that order; junction bases with no gene match: 10. This CDR3 has 14 residues. In germline, CDR1 is SGHNT, CDR2 YYREEE (reference sequence). The CDR3 bases are TGTGCCAGCACCTGGGGGGGGAGAGAGAATGAGCAGTTCTTC. Translating gives CASTWGGRENEQFF.

This CDR3 is CASTQGGEGEKLFF. DNA of the CDR3: TGTGCCAGCACCCAAGGGGGTGAAGGAGAAAAACTGTTTTTT. The genes are TRBV6-5 and TRBJ1-4; the D gene is possibly TRBD1 (6 bases). CDR1 is MNHEY and CDR2 is SVGAGI in the germline V gene. Trimming removed 7 bases at V and 8 bases at J, with 17 bases between. The CDR3 extends over 14 amino acids.

The V call is TRBV7-9, the J call TRBJ2-1, with 7 bases aligning to TRBD1. V shed 3 bases and J 2 bases; nucleotides not matched to a gene: 1. The germline CDR1 and CDR2 sequences are SEHNR and FQNEAQ (reference sequence). The CDR3 runs 14 residues. The CDR3 loop is CASSFGTAYNEQFF. CDR3 in DNA: TGTGCCAGCAGCTTCGGGACAGCCTACAATGAGCAGTTCTTC.

This chain connects TRBV27 to TRBJ2-2; 8 bases match TRBD2. In germline, CDR1 is MNHEY, CDR2 SMNVEV (reference sequence). V shed 7 bases, J shed 3 bases, and the junction held 7 bases outside the gene matches. The CDR3 is made up of 15 amino acids. In nucleotides, the CDR3 is TGTGCCAGCACGCTCACGGGGGGGGACACCGGGGAGCTGTTTTTT. This translates into CASTLTGGDTGELFF.

This clone came up once. This chain uses TRBV5-1 with TRBJ2-7, with TRBD1 as a possible D gene (8 bases). Germline V CDR1 and CDR2: SGHRS, YFSETQ. The CDR3 has 14 amino acids. Trimming cost V 4 bases and J 7 bases, with 18 bases left between them. CDR3 sequence reads: CASSQPDREGEQYF. The CDR3 DNA reads TGCGCCAGCAGCCAACCGGACAGGGAGGGGGAGCAGTACTTC.

This chain uses TRBV7-3 with TRBJ2-3; D is undetermined. This CDR3 is built from 12 residues. Germline V gives CDR1 SGHTA, CDR2 FQGTGA. The V gene lost 6 bases and the J gene lost 5 bases, with 9 bases spanning the gap. The CDR3 coding sequence is TGTGCCAGCAGTCTTTTCGGAGATACGCAGTATTTT. Protein sequence: CASSLFGDTQYF.

This clone appeared a single time. V usage is TRBV6-5 and J usage is TRBJ1-2, with no clear D. Germline V gene data show CDR1 as MNHEY and CDR2 as SVGAGI. The length of the CDR3 is 14 residues. Between the trimmed V and J ends, which lost 6 bases and 4 bases, there was a span of 15 bases. The CDR3 here is CASSQVDGLYGYTF. Written as DNA, the CDR3 is TGTGCCAGCAGCCAGGTCGACGGACTCTATGGCTACACCTTC.

In DNA, the CDR3 is TGTGCCAGCAGCGCTCCCGGGTCCCTATACGAGCAGTACTTC. Protein sequence: CASSAPGSLYEQYF. The chain couples TRBV9 to TRBJ2-7; D not certain. The CDR3 runs to 14 residues. Trimming took 3 bases from V and 4 from J, leaving 14 bases between them. Germline-derived CDR1 and CDR2 are SGDLS and YYNGEE.

The chain employs TRBV27 and TRBJ2-5; the match to TRBD2 covers 13 bases. V lost 5 bases and J lost 1; bases outside the gene matches: 10. The length of the CDR3 is 18 residues. Germline CDR1 and CDR2: MNHEY and SMNVEV (reference sequence). CDR3 protein: CASSLTSGGAEFQETQYF. The CDR3 DNA is TGTGCCAGCAGTCTCACTAGCGGGGGGGCGGAGTTCCAAGAGACCCAGTACTTC.

The chain carries TRBV3-1 (or the pseudogene TRBV3-2) and TRBJ2-1, with D maybe TRBD2 (5 bases). The length of the CDR3 is 13 residues. The ends were cut back, 4 bases at V and 9 bases at J, with 13 bases in the middle. Germline lookup yields CDR1 LGHDT and CDR2 YNNKEL (reference sequence). The CDR3 loop is CASSPRSEGEQFF. The CDR3 bases are TGTGCCAGCAGCCCAAGGTCCGAGGGTGAGCAGTTCTTC.

This clone is a singleton in its sample. J is TRBJ2-4 and V is TRBV10-3; D is possibly TRBD1 (5 bases). CDR1 ENHRY and CDR2 SYGVKD come from the germline V gene. The CDR3 has 13 amino acids. V was cut by 3 bases and J by 9 bases, with 12 bases left in between. DNA of the CDR3: TGTGCCATCAGTGACAAGGCCCAGGGCATTCAGTACTTC. It codes for CAISDKAQGIQYF.

This clone appeared once. The J gene is TRBJ2-1, the V gene TRBV28, with no clear D. This CDR3 has 15 residues. Trimming pared 1 base from V and 0 bases from J, leaving 7 bases between. The germline V gene encodes CDR1 MDHEN and CDR2 SYDVKM. As DNA, the CDR3 is TGTGCCAGCAGTTTATTGGCCAGCTCCTACAATGAGCAGTTCTTC. Translated, it gives CASSLLASSYNEQFF. Complete variable domain (other parts from reference TRBV28 and TRBJ2-1): DVKVTQSSRYLVKRTGEKVFLECVQDMDHENMFWYRQDPGLGLRLIYFSYDVKMKEKGDIPEGYSVSREKKERFSLILESASTNQTSMYLCASSLLASSYNEQFFGPGTRLTVL.